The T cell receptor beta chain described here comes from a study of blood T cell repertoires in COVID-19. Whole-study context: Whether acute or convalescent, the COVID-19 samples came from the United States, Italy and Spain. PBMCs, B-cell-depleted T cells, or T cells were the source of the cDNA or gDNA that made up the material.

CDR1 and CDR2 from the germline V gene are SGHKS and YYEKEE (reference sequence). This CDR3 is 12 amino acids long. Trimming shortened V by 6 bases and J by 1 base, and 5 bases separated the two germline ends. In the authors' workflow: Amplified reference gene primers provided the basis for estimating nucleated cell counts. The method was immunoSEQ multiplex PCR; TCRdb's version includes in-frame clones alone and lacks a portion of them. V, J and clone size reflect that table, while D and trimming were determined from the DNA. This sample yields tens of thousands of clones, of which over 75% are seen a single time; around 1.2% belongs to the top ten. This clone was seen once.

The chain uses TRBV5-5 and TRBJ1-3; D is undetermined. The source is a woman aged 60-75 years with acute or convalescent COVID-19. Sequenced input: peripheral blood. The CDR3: CASTPSGNTIYF. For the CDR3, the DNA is TGTGCCAGCACCCCTTCTGGAAACACCATATATTTT.